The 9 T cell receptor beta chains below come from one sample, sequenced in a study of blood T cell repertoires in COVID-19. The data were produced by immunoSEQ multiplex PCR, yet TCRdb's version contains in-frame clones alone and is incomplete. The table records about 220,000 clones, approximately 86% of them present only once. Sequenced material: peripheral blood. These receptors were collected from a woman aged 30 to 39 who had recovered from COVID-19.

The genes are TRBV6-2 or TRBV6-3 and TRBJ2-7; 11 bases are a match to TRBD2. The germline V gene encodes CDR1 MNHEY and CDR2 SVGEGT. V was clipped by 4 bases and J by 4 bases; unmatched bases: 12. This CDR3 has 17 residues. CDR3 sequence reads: CASSLIQRLAGRYEQYF. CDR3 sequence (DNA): TGTGCCAGCAGTTTGATACAAAGACTAGCGGGGAGATACGAGCAGTACTTC.

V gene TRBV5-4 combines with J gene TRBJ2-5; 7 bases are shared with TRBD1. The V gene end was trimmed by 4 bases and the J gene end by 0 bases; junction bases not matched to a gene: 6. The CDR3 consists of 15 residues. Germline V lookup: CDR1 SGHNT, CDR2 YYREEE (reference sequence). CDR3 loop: CASSKDRVYQETQYF. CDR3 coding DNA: TGTGCCAGCAGCAAAGACAGGGTGTACCAAGAGACCCAGTACTTC.

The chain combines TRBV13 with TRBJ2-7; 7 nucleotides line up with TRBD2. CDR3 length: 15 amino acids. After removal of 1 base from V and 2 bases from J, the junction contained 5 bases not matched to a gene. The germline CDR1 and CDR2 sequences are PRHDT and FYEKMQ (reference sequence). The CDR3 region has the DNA TGTGCCAGCAGCTTAGCTGGGAGGGTACCCTACGAGCAGTACTTC. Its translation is CASSLAGRVPYEQYF.

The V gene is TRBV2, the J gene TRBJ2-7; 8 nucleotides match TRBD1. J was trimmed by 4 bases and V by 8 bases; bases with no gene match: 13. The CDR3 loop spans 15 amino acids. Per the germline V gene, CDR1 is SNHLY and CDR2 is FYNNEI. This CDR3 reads CASHDGQGAHYEQYF. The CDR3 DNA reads TGTGCCAGCCATGACGGGCAGGGGGCCCATTACGAGCAGTACTTC.

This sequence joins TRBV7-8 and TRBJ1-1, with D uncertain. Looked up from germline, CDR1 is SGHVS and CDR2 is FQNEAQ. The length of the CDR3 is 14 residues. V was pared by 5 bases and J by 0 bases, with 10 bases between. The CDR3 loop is CASSPIRVNTEAFF. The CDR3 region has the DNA TGTGCCAGCAGCCCTATCCGGGTGAACACTGAAGCTTTCTTT.

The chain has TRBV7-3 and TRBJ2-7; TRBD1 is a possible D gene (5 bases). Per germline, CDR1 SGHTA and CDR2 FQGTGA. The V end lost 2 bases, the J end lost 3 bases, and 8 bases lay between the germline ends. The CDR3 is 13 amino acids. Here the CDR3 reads CASSLLQGYEQYF. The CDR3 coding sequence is TGTGCCAGCAGCTTACTTCAGGGCTACGAGCAGTACTTC.

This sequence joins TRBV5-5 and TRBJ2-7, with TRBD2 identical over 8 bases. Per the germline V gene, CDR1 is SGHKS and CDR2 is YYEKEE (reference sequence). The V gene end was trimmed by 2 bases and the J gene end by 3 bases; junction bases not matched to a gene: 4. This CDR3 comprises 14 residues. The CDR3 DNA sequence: TGTGCCAGCAGCTTAGCGGGGGACTTCTACGAGCAGTACTTC. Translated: CASSLAGDFYEQYF.

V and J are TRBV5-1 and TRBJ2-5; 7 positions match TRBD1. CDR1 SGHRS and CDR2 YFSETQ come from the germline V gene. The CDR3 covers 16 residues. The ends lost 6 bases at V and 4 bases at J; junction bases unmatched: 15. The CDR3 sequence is CASTPRVSGGRETQYF. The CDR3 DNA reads TGCGCCAGCACCCCTAGGGTTTCAGGGGGAAGAGAGACCCAGTACTTC.

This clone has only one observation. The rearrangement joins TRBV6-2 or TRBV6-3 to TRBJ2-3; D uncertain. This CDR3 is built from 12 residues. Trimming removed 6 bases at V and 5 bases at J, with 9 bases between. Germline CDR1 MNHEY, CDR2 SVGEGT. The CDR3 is CASSHRGDTQYF. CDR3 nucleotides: TGTGCCAGCAGCCACCGCGGAGATACGCAGTATTTT.